The clone carrying this T cell receptor beta chain was detected only once. V lost 5 bases and J lost 5; bases outside the gene matches: 9. Germline V gives CDR1 SNHLY, CDR2 FYNNEI. This CDR3 contains 14 residues. Original processing methods: Amplification of reference gene primers was used by the study to estimate nucleated cell counts. Sequencing used immunoSEQ multiplex PCR; TCRdb keeps in-frame clones, though not all of them. V and J calls and clone size are copied from that table; D and trimming were computed from the DNA. The repertoire holds tens of thousands of clones, with over 65% as singletons. This sample was taken from a study of blood T cell repertoires in COVID-19. Across the whole study: The samples span acute and convalescent COVID-19 from the United States, Italy and Spain. The cDNA or gDNA used as material had been derived from T cells, B-cell-depleted T cells, or PBMCs.

The sequence came from a human donor in a cohort sampled during active COVID-19. The sample consisted of peripheral blood. The V gene is TRBV2, the J gene TRBJ2-7; 7 nucleotides align to TRBD1. DNA of the CDR3: TGTGCCAGCAGTCCCCGGGACAGCCCCCACGAGCAGTACTTC. Translating it yields CASSPRDSPHEQYF. Together with reference TRBV2 and TRBJ2-7, the CDR3 gives the full variable domain: EPEVTQTPSHQVTQMGQEVILRCVPISNHLYFYWYRQILGQKVEFLVSFYNNEISEKSEIFDDQFSVERPDGSNFTLKIRSTKLEDSAMYFCASSPRDSPHEQYFGPGTRLTVT.